This T cell receptor (beta chain) was sequenced for a study of blood T cell repertoires in COVID-19. In the study overall: Some COVID-19 samples were acute and others convalescent; all came from the United States, Italy and Spain. From T cells, B-cell-depleted T cells, or PBMCs came the material, which was cDNA or gDNA.

This CDR3 is built from 16 residues. With 5 bases clipped from V and 6 bases from J, the junction kept 8 bases outside the gene matches. Germline V gene sequence: CDR1 LNHDA, CDR2 SQIVND (reference sequence). Original analysis: Amplifying reference gene primers gave estimates of nucleated cell counts. Assay used: immunoSEQ multiplex PCR; TCRdb lists only in-frame clones, some missing. The V and J calls and the clone size are those of that table, but D and trimming were determined from the DNA. The table has around 63,000 clones, about nine tenths seen once; the top ten hold approximately 1.2%. The clonotype originates from a woman older than 75 with acute or convalescent COVID-19. The source material was peripheral blood. J is TRBJ2-2 and V is TRBV19; 11 nucleotides match TRBD2. The CDR3 loop is CASSARGLAVAGELFF. CDR3 coding DNA: TGTGCCAGTAGTGCCAGGGGACTAGCGGTCGCCGGGGAGCTGTTTTTT.